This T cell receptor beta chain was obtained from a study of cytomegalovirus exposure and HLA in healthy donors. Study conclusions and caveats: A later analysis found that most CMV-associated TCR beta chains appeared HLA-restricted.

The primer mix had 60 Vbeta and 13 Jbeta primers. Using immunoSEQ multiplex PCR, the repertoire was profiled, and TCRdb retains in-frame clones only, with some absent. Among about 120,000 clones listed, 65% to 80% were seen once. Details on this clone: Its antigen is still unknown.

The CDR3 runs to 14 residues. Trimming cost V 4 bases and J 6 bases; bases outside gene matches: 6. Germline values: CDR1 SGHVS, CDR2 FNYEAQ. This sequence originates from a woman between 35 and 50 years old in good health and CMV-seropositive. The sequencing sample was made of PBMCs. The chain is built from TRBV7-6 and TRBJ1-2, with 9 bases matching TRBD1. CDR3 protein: CASSSGTGPHGYTF. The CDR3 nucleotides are TGTGCCAGCAGCTCGGGGACAGGGCCACATGGCTACACCTTC.